Listed here is a single T cell receptor beta chain. The data stem from a study of control samples from healthy donors and cancer patients. Germline-derived CDR1 and CDR2 are SGHNT and YENEEA. The CDR3 has 15 residues. V dropped 0 bases and J dropped 5; count of bases not matched to a gene: 4. The method was immunoSEQ multiplex PCR; TCRdb's version includes in-frame clones alone and lacks a portion of them. Among some 67,000 clones, roughly 86% were seen once, and the ten largest hold 2% to 2.5%. This chain links TRBV11-3 with TRBJ2-5, with 9 bases lining up with TRBD2. Input material: PBMCs. The clonotype originates from a woman aged 45-65 years with head and neck cancer. The CDR3 DNA reads as TGTGCCAGCAGCTTAGATAGTGGACTAGCGGAGACCCAGTACTTC. This sequence encodes CASSLDSGLAETQYF.